Below, one T cell receptor beta chain is given with its context. This CDR3 region has 15 residues. Germline CDR1 LNHNV, CDR2 YYDKDF (reference sequence). Trimming took 2 bases from V and 4 from J; bases not matched to a gene: 8. A single record per CDR3 protein comes from TCRdb applying MiXCR to the RT-PCR reads. In the table there are hundreds of thousands of distinct CDR3 sequences, around 14% of which are singletons. Sequences were obtained from memory CD4+ T cells from blood. J is TRBJ2-7 and V is TRBV15, with 7 bases matching TRBD1. This clonotype was obtained from a female donor in good health, serving as a healthy control. The chain's CDR3 is CATSRPGTEIYEQYF. CDR3 DNA: TGTGCCACCAGCAGACCCGGGACAGAGATTTACGAGCAGTACTTC.